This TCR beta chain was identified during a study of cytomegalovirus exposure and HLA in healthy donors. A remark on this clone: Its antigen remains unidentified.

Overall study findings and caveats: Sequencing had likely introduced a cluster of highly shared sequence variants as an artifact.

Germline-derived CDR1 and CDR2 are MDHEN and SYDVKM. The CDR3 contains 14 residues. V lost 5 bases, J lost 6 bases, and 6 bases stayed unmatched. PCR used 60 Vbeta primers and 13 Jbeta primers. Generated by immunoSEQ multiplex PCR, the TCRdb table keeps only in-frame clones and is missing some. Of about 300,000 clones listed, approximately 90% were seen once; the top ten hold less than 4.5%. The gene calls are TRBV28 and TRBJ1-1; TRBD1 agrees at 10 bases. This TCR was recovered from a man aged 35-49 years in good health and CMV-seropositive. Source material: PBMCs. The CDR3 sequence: CASSRDRGRPEAFF. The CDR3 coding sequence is TGTGCCAGCAGTCGAGACAGGGGGCGACCTGAAGCTTTCTTT.